This T cell receptor beta chain emerged from a study of blood T cells in healthy people across ages. On the study more broadly: Template switching caught about one barcoded beta molecule for each two T cells.

Trimming removed 7 bases at V and 5 bases at J, with 20 bases between. Germline assignment: CDR1 MDHEN and CDR2 SYDVKM. This CDR3 spans 15 amino acids. The use of a sample-barcoded 5' primer and a J-beta primer mix characterized a second PCR of roughly 7 to 11 cycles. MiXCR, run by TCRdb on the 5' RACE reads, gives a single entry per CDR3 protein. The sample has over 950,000 distinct CDR3 sequences, roughly 47% seen once. The chain employs TRBV28 and TRBJ2-5; D tentatively reads TRBD1 or TRBD2 (5 bases each). What was sequenced was blood. The TCR comes from an older woman in good health. CDR3 loop: CASKLTWWGGETQYF. Here the CDR3 DNA reads TGTGCCAGCAAGCTTACTTGGTGGGGCGGGGAGACCCAGTACTTC.